The clone carrying this T cell receptor (beta chain) was seen at least ten times. Its specificity is unknown. As it was prepared, the TCRbeta library received unique molecular identifiers. TCRdb itself ran the PCR reads through MiXCR, one entry per CDR3 protein. The sample contains 330,000 or so distinct CDR3 sequences, just over 7.5% of which appear only once. V was trimmed by 6 bases and J by 1 base, leaving 12 bases between them. The CDR3 covers 14 residues. The sample originates from a study of T-cell reconstitution after alpha-beta-depleted transplantation in children. Study observations and caveats: After transplant, high TCRbeta diversity at day 60 in some patients arose from surviving recipient T cells and thymic progenitors. The authors attributed T-cell counts and diversity one year after transplant mostly to newly produced T cells. There were reportedly several hundred expanded graft clones from which alpha-beta T cells came about two months after transplant.

This chain joins TRBV12-3 or TRBV12-4 and TRBJ1-1; D unclear. The TCR originated in a female patient aged 2 to 10 who had a stem cell transplant for Fanconi anemia, so the T cells may come from the graft donor. The starting material was peripheral blood, obtained 360 days after TCRalphabeta/CD19-depleted stem cell transplant. The CDR3 region has the DNA TGTGCCAGCAGCCCCCGACCCCCGAACACTGAAGCTTTCTTT. Protein sequence: CASSPRPPNTEAFF.